The clone carrying this TCR beta chain showed up many times. The CDR3 sequence is 13 residues long. Germline V gene data show CDR1 as ENHRY and CDR2 as SYGVKD. Trimming cost V 9 bases and J 3 bases, with 14 bases left between them. The data were taken from a study of radiotherapy plus CTLA-4 blockade in lung cancer. The data were produced by immunoSEQ multiplex PCR, yet TCRdb's version contains in-frame clones alone and is incomplete. The sample shows more than 90,000 clones, 75% to 80% of them seen only once. The source of this sequence is a human donor with non-small cell lung cancer who had a partial response to radiotherapy plus ipilimumab. The starting material was peripheral blood, obtained from a patient treated with radiotherapy plus ipilimumab. The V gene is TRBV10-3, the J gene TRBJ1-1; tentative D call: TRBD1 (5 bases). The CDR3 DNA reads TGTGCCATTCGAGTCGACAGCGACACTGAAGCTTTCTTT. This gives the protein CAIRVDSDTEAFF.